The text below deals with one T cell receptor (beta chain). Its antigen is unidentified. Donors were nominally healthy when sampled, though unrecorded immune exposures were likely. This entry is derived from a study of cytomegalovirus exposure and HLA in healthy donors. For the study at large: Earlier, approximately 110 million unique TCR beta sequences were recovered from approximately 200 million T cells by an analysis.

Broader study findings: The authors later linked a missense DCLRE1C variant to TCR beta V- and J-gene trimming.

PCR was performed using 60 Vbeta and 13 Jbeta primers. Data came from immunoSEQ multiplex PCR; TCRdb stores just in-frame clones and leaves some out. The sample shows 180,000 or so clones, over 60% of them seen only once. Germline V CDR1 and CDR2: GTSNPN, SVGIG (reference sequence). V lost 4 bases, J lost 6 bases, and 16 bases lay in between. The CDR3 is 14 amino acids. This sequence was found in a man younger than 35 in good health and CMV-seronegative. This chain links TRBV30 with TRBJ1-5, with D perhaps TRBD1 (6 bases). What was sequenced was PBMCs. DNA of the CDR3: TGTGCCTGGAACCATCAGGGGCCCCGTCAGCCCCAGCATTTT. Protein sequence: CAWNHQGPRQPQHF.